This T cell receptor beta chain was obtained from a study of cytomegalovirus exposure and HLA in healthy donors. Findings and limits, study-wide: Some public TCRs appeared in many individuals, while most sequences were rare. The authors enumerated around 150 TCR beta chains as linked to cytomegalovirus. The finding came from a later analysis; first-cohort TCR clusters tended to co-occur in the roughly 110 validation repertoires.

TCRdb's table, derived via immunoSEQ multiplex PCR, lists solely in-frame clones and lacks some. In the table there are 140,000 or so clones, nearly 90% of which are singletons. The germline CDR1 and CDR2 sequences are GTSNPN and SVGIG (reference sequence). The CDR3 totals 13 residues. With 7 bases clipped from V and 1 base from J, the junction kept 5 bases outside the gene matches. Note on this clone: Its target is not known.

The TCR comes from a woman aged 18-29 years in good health and CMV-seropositive. The rearrangement uses TRBV30 and TRBJ1-1; 8 positions agree with TRBD1. Material: PBMCs. CDR3 in amino acids: CASHRGENTEAFF. CDR3 nucleotides: TGTGCCTCTCACAGGGGGGAGAACACTGAAGCTTTCTTT. The whole variable domain, remainder taken from reference TRBV30 and TRBJ1-1, is SQTIHQWPATLVQPVGSPLSLECTVEGTSNPNLYWYRQAAGRGLQLLFYSVGIGQISSEVPQNLSASRPQDRQFILSSKKLLLSDSGFYLCASHRGENTEAFFGQGTRLTVV.